The present TCR beta chain was sequenced within a study of cytotoxic CD8 clonotypes in ibrutinib-treated CLL (dated by TCRdb to 2020 to 2023). Study-wide context: The cohort included roughly 15 treatment-naive and 11 relapsed/refractory patients; 17 to 18 were IGHV unmutated. An average of around 250,000 productive templates and tens of thousands of productive rearrangements was obtained per sample. Response samples were taken after a median of roughly a year on treatment, ranging from about 6 to 40 months. Every remission and progressive disease sample was obtained while ibrutinib was still being received by the patients. Longitudinal samples were obtainable from about 30% of the 86 participants in the trial. Partial responses were observed in some 24 patients and complete responses in 2; after a median follow-up of 68 months, remission was maintained in 14 patients and progression was observed in roughly twelve. Cryopreserved peripheral blood mononuclear cells were obtained prior to treatment, at the time of response, and at either disease progression or sustained remission. Overall study results and their limits: An increase in clonality was observed at ibrutinib response, with clonality remaining stable during sustained remission and falling back toward baseline at progression. Public clonotypes were found to be uncommon and were observed to contract or remain stable during treatment; the increase in clonality was shown to reflect expansion of private clonotypes at ibrutinib response. Lymph node repertoires were not examined, and the timing of sampling was not matched between patients in sustained remission and those whose disease progressed. Baseline clonality exceeded that of age-matched healthy donors and correlated strongly with circulating CD8+ T-cell counts.

Worth noting for this clone: The antigen this receptor binds is unknown. Per-nucleotide qualities are absent, and no much larger clonotype sits a single base away.

The meaning of the sample's time point label: progressive disease on ibrutinib. For TCR beta library preparation, approximately 2 micrograms of genomic DNA was extracted from cryopreserved PBMCs. Longitudinal blood samples from CLL patients on ibrutinib monotherapy underwent high-throughput TCR beta sequencing. The patients took part in an open-label, single-center phase 2 trial of ibrutinib monotherapy. From its cysteine to its phenylalanine, the CDR3 spans 11 amino acids. Only the CDR3 region is kept as DNA, spanning 33 bases read in frame from base 1. Trimming removed 7 bases from V and 5 bases from J, leaving 9 bases between the germline ends. For CDR1 and CDR2, the germline V gene (reference sequence) lists LNHDA and SQIVND. On a MiSeq, deep resolution sequencing aimed for a depth between 1 in 1 million and 1 in 200,000 T cells, with each clonotype covered 10x on average. TCR beta libraries were generated with the immunoSEQ hsTCRB Kit. The published analysis was carried out like this. ImmunoSEQ Data Assistant and ImmunoSEQ Analyzer were used for data analysis, and V, D and J genes were assigned according to IMGT definitions. Clonality, which ranges from 0 to 1, was calculated by subtracting the normalized Shannon entropy of productive rearrangement frequencies from one. Public clonotype analysis was restricted to overrepresented clonotypes comprising at least 0.05% of each patient's repertoire. Approximately 12 repertoires from age-matched healthy donors, obtained from immuneACCESS, served as clonality controls. Imported from immuneACCESS, the table was reduced by TCRdb to in-frame sequences with V and J called. These copies leave out some clones; in studies compared against another copy, an unresolved V gene accounts for under half, and the cause of the remainder is not known. That table gives V, J and clone size, and the DNA gave D and trimming. The sample yields under 300,000 clones; roughly 76% were counted once. About 5.8% of the sample is in the top ten clones.

Recombination connected TRBV19 to TRBJ2-7; tentative D gene TRBD2, with 5 bases matching. The sequence derives from a human donor with chronic lymphocytic leukemia. The sequenced sample was PBMCs, obtained at disease progression, from a patient treated with ibrutinib. The CDR3 protein: CASTYGNEQYF. The nucleotide sequence is TGTGCCAGTACCTACGGGAACGAGCAGTACTTC.